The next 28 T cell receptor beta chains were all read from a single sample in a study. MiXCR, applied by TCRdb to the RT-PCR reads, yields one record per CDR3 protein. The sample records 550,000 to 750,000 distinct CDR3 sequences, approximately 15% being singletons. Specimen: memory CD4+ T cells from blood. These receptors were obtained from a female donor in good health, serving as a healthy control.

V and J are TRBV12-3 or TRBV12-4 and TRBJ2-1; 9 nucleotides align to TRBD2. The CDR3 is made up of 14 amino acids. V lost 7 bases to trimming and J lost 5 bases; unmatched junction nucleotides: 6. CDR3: CASTPRLADNEQFF. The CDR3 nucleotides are TGTGCCAGCACCCCCCGACTAGCGGACAATGAGCAGTTCTTC.

CDR3 DNA: TGCAGTGCTAGAAGACTGGGACTAGAGGTGGACGAGCAGTTCTTC. As protein: CSARRLGLEVDEQFF. V and J are TRBV20-1 and TRBJ2-1, with TRBD2 matching over 8 bases. J lost 10 bases, V lost 2 bases, and 13 bases had no gene match. The CDR3 consists of 15 residues. Germline V gene data show CDR1 as DFQATT and CDR2 as SNEGSKA (reference sequence).

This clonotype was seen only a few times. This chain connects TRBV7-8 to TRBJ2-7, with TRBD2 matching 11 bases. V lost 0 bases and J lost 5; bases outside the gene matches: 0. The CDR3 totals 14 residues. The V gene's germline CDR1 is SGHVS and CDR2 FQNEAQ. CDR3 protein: CASSLALAGDEQYF. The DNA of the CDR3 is TGTGCCAGCAGCTTAGCACTAGCGGGAGACGAGCAGTACTTC.

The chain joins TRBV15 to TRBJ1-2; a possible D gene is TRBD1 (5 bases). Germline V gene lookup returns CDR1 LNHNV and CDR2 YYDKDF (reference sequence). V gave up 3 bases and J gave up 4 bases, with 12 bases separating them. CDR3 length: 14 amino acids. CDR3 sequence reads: CATSSSGLRYGYTF. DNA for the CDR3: TGTGCCACCAGCAGCTCAGGGCTCCGCTATGGCTACACCTTC.

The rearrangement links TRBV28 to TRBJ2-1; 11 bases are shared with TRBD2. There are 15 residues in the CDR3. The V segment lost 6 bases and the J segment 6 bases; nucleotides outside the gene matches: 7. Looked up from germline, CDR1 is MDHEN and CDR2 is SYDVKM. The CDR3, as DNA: TGTGCCAGCAGACTCGGACTAGCGGGTTTCAATGAGCAGTTCTTC. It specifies CASRLGLAGFNEQFF. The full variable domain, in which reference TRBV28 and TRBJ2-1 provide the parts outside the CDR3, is DVKVTQSSRYLVKRTGEKVFLECVQDMDHENMFWYRQDPGLGLRLIYFSYDVKMKEKGDIPEGYSVSREKKERFSLILESASTNQTSMYLCASRLGLAGFNEQFFGPGTRLTVL.

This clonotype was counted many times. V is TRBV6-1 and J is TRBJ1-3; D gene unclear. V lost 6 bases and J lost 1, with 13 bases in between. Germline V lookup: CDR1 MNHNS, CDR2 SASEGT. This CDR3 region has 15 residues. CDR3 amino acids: CASSQHRTSGNTIYF. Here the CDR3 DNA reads TGTGCCAGCAGCCAACACAGAACGTCTGGAAACACCATATATTTT.

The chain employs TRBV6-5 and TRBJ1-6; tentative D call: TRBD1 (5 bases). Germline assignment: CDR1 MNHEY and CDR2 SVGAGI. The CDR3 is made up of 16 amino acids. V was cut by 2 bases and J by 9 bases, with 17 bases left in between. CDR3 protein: CASSYEPPGRISPLHF. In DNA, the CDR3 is TGTGCCAGCAGTTACGAGCCACCAGGGCGAATTTCACCCCTCCACTTT.

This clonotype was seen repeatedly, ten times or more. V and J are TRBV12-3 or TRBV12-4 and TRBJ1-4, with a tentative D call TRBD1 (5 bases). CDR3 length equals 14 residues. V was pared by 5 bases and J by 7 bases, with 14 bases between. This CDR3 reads CASSPTGRVEKLFF. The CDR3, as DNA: TGTGCCAGCAGTCCTACGGGGCGGGTTGAAAAACTGTTTTTT.

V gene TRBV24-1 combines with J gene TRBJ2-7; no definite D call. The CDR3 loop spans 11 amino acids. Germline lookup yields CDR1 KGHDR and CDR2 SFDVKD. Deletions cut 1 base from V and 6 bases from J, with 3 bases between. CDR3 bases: TGTGCCACCAGTGATTTTGGCGAGCAGTACTTC. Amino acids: CATSDFGEQYF.

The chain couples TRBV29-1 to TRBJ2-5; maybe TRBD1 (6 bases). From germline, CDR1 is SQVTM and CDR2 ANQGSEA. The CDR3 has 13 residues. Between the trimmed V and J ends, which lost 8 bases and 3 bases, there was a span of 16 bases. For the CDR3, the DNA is TGCAGCTCCGTGGGGGCTGCGGAAGAGACCCAGTACTTC. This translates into CSSVGAAEETQYF.

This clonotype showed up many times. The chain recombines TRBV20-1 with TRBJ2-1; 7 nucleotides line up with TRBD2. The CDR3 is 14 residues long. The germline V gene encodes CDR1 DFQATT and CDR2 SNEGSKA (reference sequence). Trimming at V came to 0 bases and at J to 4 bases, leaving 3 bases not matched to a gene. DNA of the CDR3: TGCAGTGCTAGAGACGCTAGCGGATACAATGAGCAGTTCTTC. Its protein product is CSARDASGYNEQFF.

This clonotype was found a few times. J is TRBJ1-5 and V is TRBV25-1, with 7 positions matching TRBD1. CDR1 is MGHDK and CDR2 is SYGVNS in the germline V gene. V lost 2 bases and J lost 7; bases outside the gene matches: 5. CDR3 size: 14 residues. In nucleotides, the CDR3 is TGTGCCAGCAGTGAACCAGGGGGGCGGCAGCCCCAGCATTTT. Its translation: CASSEPGGRQPQHF.

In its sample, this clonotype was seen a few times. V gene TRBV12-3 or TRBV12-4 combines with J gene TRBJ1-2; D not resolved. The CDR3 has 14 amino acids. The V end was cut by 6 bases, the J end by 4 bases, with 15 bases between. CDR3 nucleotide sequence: TGTGCCAGCAGCCTTCCTACACAGTCCTATGGCTACACCTTC. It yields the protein CASSLPTQSYGYTF.

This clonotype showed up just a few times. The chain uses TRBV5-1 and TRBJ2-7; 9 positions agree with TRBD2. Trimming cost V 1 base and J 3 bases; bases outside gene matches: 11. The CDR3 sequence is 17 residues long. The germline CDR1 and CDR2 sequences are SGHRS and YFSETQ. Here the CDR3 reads CASSLSASGTQVYEQYF. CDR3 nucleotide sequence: TGCGCCAGCAGCTTGTCGGCTAGCGGGACGCAGGTCTACGAGCAGTACTTC.

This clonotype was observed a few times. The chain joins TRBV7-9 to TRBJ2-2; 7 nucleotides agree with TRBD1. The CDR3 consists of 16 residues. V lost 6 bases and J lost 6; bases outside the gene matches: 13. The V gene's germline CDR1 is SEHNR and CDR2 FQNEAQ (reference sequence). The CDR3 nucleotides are TGTGCCAGCAGACGCAACAGGGGTCCGGAGGCCGGGGAGCTGTTTTTT. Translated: CASRRNRGPEAGELFF.

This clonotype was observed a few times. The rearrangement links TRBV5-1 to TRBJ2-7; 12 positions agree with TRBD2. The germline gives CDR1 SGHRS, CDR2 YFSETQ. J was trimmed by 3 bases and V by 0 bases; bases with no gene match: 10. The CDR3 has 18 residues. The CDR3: CASSLGVPSGRAHYEQYF. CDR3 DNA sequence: TGCGCCAGCAGCTTGGGTGTACCTAGCGGGAGGGCCCACTACGAGCAGTACTTC.

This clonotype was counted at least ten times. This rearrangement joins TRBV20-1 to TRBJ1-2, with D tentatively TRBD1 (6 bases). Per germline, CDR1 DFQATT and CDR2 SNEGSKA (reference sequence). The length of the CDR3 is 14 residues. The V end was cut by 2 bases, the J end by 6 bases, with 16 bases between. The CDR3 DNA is TGCAGTGCTAGACGGACCGGGACACCTAATGGCTACACCTTC. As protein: CSARRTGTPNGYTF.

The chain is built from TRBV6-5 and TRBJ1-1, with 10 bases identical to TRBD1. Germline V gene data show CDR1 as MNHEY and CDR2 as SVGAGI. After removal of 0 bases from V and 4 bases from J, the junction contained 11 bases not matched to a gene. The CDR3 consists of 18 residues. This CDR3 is CASSYSMLGQGSSTEAFF. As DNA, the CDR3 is TGTGCCAGCAGTTACTCGATGCTGGGACAGGGGTCTAGCACTGAAGCTTTCTTT.

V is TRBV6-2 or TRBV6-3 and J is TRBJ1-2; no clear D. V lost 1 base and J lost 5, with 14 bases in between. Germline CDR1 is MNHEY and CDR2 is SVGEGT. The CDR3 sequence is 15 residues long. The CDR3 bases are TGTGCCAGCAGTTACTTGGCATCTCGGGATTATGGCTACACCTTC. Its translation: CASSYLASRDYGYTF.

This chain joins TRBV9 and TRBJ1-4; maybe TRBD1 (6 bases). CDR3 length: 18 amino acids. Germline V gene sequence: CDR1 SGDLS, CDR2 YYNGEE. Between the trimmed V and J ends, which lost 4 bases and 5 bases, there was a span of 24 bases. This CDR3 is CASSLRGAVGTENEKLFF. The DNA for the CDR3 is TGTGCCAGCAGCCTAAGGGGGGCGGTGGGGACCGAAAATGAAAAACTGTTTTTT.

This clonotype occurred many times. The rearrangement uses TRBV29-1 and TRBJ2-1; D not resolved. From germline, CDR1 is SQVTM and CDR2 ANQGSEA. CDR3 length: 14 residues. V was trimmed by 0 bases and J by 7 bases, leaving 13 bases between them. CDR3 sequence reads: CSVEDSSRINEQFF. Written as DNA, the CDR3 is TGCAGCGTTGAAGATAGCAGCCGAATAAATGAGCAGTTCTTC.

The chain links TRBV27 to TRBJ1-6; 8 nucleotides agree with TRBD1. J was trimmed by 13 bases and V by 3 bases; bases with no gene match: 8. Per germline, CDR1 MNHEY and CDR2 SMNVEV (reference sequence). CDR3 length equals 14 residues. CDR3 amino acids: CASSFRTGPLPLHF. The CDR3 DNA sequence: TGTGCCAGCAGTTTTCGGACAGGGCCCCTGCCCCTCCACTTT.

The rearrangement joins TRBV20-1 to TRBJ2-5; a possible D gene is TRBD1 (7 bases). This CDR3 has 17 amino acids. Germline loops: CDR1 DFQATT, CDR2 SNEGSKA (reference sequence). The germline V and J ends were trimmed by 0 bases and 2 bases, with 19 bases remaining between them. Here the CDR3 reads CSARDPTARDRQETQYF. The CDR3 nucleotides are TGCAGTGCTAGAGATCCCACCGCGCGGGACAGACAAGAGACCCAGTACTTC.

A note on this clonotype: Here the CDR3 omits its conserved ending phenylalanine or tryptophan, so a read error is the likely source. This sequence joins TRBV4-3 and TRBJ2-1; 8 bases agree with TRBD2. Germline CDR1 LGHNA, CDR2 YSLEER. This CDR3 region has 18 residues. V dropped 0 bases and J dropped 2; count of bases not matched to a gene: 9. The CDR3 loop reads CASSQDAAGGTPYNEQFS. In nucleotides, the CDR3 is TGCGCCAGCAGCCAAGATGCGGCGGGAGGTACCCCCTACAATGAGCAGTTCTCC.

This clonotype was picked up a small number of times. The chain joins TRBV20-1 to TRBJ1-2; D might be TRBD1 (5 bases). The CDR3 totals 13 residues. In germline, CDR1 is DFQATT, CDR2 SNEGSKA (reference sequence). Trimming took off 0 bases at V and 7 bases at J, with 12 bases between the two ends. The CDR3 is CSARDLGRAGYTF. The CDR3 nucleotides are TGCAGTGCTAGAGATCTAGGCAGGGCTGGCTACACCTTC.

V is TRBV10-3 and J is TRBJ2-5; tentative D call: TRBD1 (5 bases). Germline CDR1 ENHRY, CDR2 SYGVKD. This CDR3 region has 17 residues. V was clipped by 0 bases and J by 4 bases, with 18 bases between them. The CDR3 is CAISESRQSYPSETQYF. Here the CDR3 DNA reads TGTGCCATCAGTGAGTCGCGACAGTCTTACCCTTCAGAGACCCAGTACTTC.

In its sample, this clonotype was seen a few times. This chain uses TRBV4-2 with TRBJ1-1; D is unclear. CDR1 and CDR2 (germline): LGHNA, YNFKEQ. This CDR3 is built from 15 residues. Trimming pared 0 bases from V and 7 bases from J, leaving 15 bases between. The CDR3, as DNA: TGTGCCAGCAGCCAAGATCTCGGGGTAGAATATGAAGCTTTCTTT. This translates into CASSQDLGVEYEAFF.

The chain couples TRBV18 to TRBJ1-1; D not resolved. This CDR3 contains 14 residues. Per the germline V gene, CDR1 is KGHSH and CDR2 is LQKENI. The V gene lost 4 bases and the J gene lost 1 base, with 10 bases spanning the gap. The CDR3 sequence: CASSRVSTNTEAFF. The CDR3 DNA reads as TGTGCCAGCTCACGAGTATCGACGAACACTGAAGCTTTCTTT.